This T cell receptor (beta chain) was identified in a study of CD8+ T cells in alopecia areata. The V end was cut by 0 bases, the J end by 0 bases, with 18 bases between. Germline V gene sequence: CDR1 MGHRA, CDR2 YSYEKL. This CDR3 contains 20 residues. TCR sequencing used cDNA made by reverse transcription of extracted RNA. The method was immunoSEQ multiplex PCR; TCRdb's version includes in-frame clones alone and lacks a portion of them. This table has over 150,000 clones, less than 70% appearing once. Treatment: oral pan-JAK inhibitor, 5-10 mg twice daily. In this sample, this clone turned up once. Source: CD4+ T cells sorted from blood, taken at week 24, from a patient treated with tofacitinib. The receptor's source is a human donor with alopecia areata. The chain is built from TRBV4-1 and TRBJ2-6; D is perhaps TRBD1 (5 bases). The DNA of the CDR3 is TGCGCCAGCAGCCAAGATCCCTCCAGGGTTAGGGACTCTGGGGCCAACGTCCTGACTTTC. Protein sequence: CASSQDPSRVRDSGANVLTF.